This T cell receptor beta chain was observed in a study of OX40 agonist ivuxolimab in advanced cancers. Study as a whole: The dose-escalation group included hepatocellular carcinoma, melanoma, renal cell carcinoma and head and neck cancer. A history of anti-PD-1, anti-PD-L1 or anti-CTLA-4 therapy was acceptable, and approximately 39% had some.

The germline gives CDR1 SQVTM, CDR2 ANQGSEA. The CDR3 extends over 12 amino acids. Trimming took 3 bases from V and 6 from J, leaving 12 bases between them. Produced via immunoSEQ multiplex PCR; TCRdb's table is partial and in-frame only. The table lists some 50,000 clones, 90% to 95% of them singletons. Sequenced here: CD4+ or CD8+ T cells sorted from blood, sampled in a trial of the OX40 agonist ivuxolimab. J is TRBJ2-7 and V is TRBV29-1; D ambiguous. The TCR sequence derives from an adult with an advanced solid tumor such as melanoma, head and neck, liver or kidney cancer. The CDR3 protein is CSVERSVSEQYF. Written as DNA, the CDR3 is TGCAGCGTTGAGCGGTCGGTGTCCGAGCAGTACTTC.